This paragraph covers one T cell receptor beta chain sequence. Its specificity is not known. The CDR3 has 14 residues. Trimming removed 0 bases at V and 4 bases at J, with 10 bases between. Clones were sequenced by immunoSEQ multiplex PCR, and TCRdb holds only the in-frame ones, with some missing. The table shows approximately 45,000 clones, with approximately 91% occurring only once. Time point given: newly diagnosed, previously untreated cHL patient sample. A comparison was provided by newly diagnosed, untreated classical Hodgkin lymphoma PBMCs. This record comes from a study of PD-1 blockade in classical Hodgkin lymphoma. Study outcomes and limitations: When set against healthy donors, newly diagnosed patients were reported to show lower baseline TCR diversity. There remain no defined causes for the repertoire differences, which possibly reflect disease activity or prior therapy.

The chain has TRBV23-1 and TRBJ2-7; no clear D gene. TRBV23-1 is known as an ORF, though its function is uncertain. The receptor was isolated from a human donor with classical Hodgkin lymphoma. The material sequenced was peripheral blood mononuclear cells (PBMCs). The CDR3 is CASSQSETEYEQYF. DNA for the CDR3: TGCGCCAGCAGTCAATCAGAGACCGAATACGAGCAGTACTTC.